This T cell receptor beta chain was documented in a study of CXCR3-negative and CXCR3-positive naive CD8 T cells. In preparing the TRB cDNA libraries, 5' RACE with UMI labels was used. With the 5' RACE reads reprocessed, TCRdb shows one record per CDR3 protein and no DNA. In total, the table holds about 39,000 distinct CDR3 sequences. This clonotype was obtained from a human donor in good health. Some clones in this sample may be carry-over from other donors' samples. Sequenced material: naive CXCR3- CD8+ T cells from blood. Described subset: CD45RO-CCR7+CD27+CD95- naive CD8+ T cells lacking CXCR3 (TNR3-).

The CDR3 here is CASSFPGYNYGYTF. The chain joins TRBV7-9 to TRBJ1-2. This CDR3 spans 14 amino acids. The germline V gene encodes CDR1 SEHNR and CDR2 FQNEAQ (reference sequence).